The 28 T cell receptor beta chains below were found in one sample sequenced in a study of cytomegalovirus exposure and HLA in healthy donors. Primers included in the PCR were 60 Vbeta and 13 Jbeta primers. The table came from immunoSEQ multiplex PCR; TCRdb's copy has only in-frame clones and leaves some out. The sample consists of 150,000 to 200,000 clones, about four fifths of them appearing once. Sequencing was done on a sample of PBMCs. The receptors were sampled from a woman in her late teens or twenties in good health and CMV-seronegative.

This clone was seen only once. The rearrangement uses TRBV7-8 and TRBJ2-2; 10 nucleotides align to TRBD2. J lost 5 bases, V lost 4 bases, and 13 bases had no gene match. Germline loops: CDR1 SGHVS, CDR2 FQNEAQ. CDR3 length: 18 residues. The CDR3 reads CASSSFPLAGEGTGELFF. CDR3 nucleotides: TGTGCCAGCAGCTCATTCCCCCTAGCGGGAGAGGGAACCGGGGAGCTGTTTTTT.

The chain couples TRBV2 to TRBJ1-1, with D unresolved. CDR3 length: 14 residues. Per the germline V gene, CDR1 is SNHLY and CDR2 is FYNNEI. Trimming left V 7 bases short and J 0 bases short, with 12 bases between. CDR3: CASIKNSLNTEAFF. The CDR3 DNA reads TGTGCCAGCATAAAGAACAGCTTGAACACTGAAGCTTTCTTT.

This clone was seen only once. The rearrangement joins TRBV28 to TRBJ1-4; D remains ambiguous. Germline CDR1 MDHEN, CDR2 SYDVKM. The CDR3 has 14 amino acids. Trimming pared 4 bases from V and 4 bases from J, leaving 10 bases between. CDR3 protein: CASSYPGNNEKLFF. CDR3 nucleotides: TGTGCCAGCAGTTATCCGGGAAATAATGAAAAACTGTTTTTT.

The CDR3 reads CASSQVTAKNIQYF. CDR3 coding DNA: TGTGCCAGTAGTCAGGTGACCGCTAAAAACATTCAGTACTTC. This chain joins TRBV19 and TRBJ2-4; D gene ambiguous. V lost 5 bases, J lost 4 bases, and 12 bases lay in between. From germline, CDR1 is LNHDA and CDR2 SQIVND (reference sequence). This CDR3 comprises 14 residues.

The sample holds one count of this clone. The J gene is TRBJ1-4, the V gene TRBV27; 8 nucleotides align to TRBD1. The CDR3 contains 17 residues. Germline trimming cut 5 bases from V and 1 base from J; bases unmatched to any gene: 9. Germline V lookup: CDR1 MNHEY, CDR2 SMNVEV (reference sequence). This chain's CDR3 is CASSGSGGLVTNEKLFF. As DNA, the CDR3 is TGTGCCAGCAGTGGATCAGGGGGCTTAGTAACTAATGAAAAACTGTTTTTT.

This chain links TRBV18 with TRBJ2-3; 9 bases are a match to TRBD2. CDR3 length: 17 residues. Germline CDR1 is KGHSH and CDR2 is LQKENI. V gave up 6 bases and J gave up 10 bases; unmatched junction bases: 20. CDR3 amino acids: CASSPVDVAGARLSQYF. DNA of the CDR3: TGTGCCAGCTCCCCAGTCGATGTAGCGGGAGCGAGGTTGTCGCAGTATTTT.

The table lists this clone with a few counts. This chain uses TRBV5-4 with TRBJ2-7; TRBD2 might be the D (5 bases). The V end lost 0 bases, the J end lost 0 bases, and 10 bases lay between the germline ends. The CDR3 spans 15 residues. Per germline, CDR1 SGHNT and CDR2 YYREEE (reference sequence). CDR3 coding DNA: TGTGCCAGCAGCTTGGGGACGGGAATCTCCTACGAGCAGTACTTC. It specifies CASSLGTGISYEQYF.

V is TRBV27 and J is TRBJ2-7; 10 bases fit TRBD2. There are 15 residues in the CDR3. From germline, CDR1 is MNHEY and CDR2 SMNVEV (reference sequence). Germline trimming cut 6 bases from V and 4 bases from J; bases unmatched to any gene: 9. CDR3 nucleotide sequence: TGTGCCAGCAGCAGGCCCCTAGCGGGAGCTTACGAGCAGTACTTC. Translated: CASSRPLAGAYEQYF.

This clone was detected only once. CDR3 nucleotides: TGCAGTGCGACCGGACAGGGTCGCCACTTT. Its protein is CSATGQGRHF. V usage is TRBV20-1 and J usage is TRBJ1-6; the match to TRBD1 covers 8 bases. The V segment lost 6 bases and the J segment 18 bases; nucleotides outside the gene matches: 7. The CDR3 extends over 10 amino acids. From germline, CDR1 is DFQATT and CDR2 SNEGSKA (reference sequence).

The chain combines TRBV7-2 with TRBJ2-7, with TRBD2 matching 9 bases. Trimming removed 5 bases from V and 6 bases from J; junction bases left unmatched: 14. The CDR3 consists of 16 residues. Germline V gene data show CDR1 as SGHTA and CDR2 as FQGNSA. The DNA for the CDR3 is TGTGCCAGCAGCCCATACCCCAGCGGGAGGATGGCCGAGCAGTACTTC. Its protein is CASSPYPSGRMAEQYF. Drawing the rest from reference TRBV7-2 and TRBJ2-7, the complete variable domain is GAGVSQSPSNKVTEKGKDVELRCDPISGHTALYWYRQSLGQGLEFLIYFQGNSAPDKSGLPSDRFSAERTGGSVSTLTIQRTQQEDSAVYLCASSPYPSGRMAEQYFGPGTRLTVT.

For this clone: Other DNA sequences of this sample code for an identical CDR3. V gene TRBV4-3 combines with J gene TRBJ2-3, with 11 bases aligning to TRBD2. Germline CDR1 is LGHNA and CDR2 is YSLEER. The CDR3 runs to 15 residues. V lost 6 bases, J lost 0 bases, and 2 bases stayed unmatched. The CDR3 nucleotides are TGCGCCAGCAGTCGGACTAGCGGGAGCACAGATACGCAGTATTTT. As protein: CASSRTSGSTDTQYF.

This clone was picked up one time. The rearrangement joins TRBV7-2 to TRBJ2-7, with D perhaps TRBD2 (5 bases). This CDR3 contains 11 residues. Trimming left V 8 bases short and J 5 bases short, with 10 bases between. Germline CDR1 is SGHTA and CDR2 is FQGNSA. CDR3 sequence (DNA): TGTGCCAGCGGACTGAAAAACGAGCAGTACTTC. This encodes CASGLKNEQYF.

The rearrangement links TRBV7-2 to TRBJ1-3; 7 bases are a match to TRBD1. The germline CDR1 and CDR2 sequences are SGHTA and FQGNSA. The trim removed 3 bases at V and 2 bases at J, leaving 4 bases unmatched. The CDR3 spans 15 residues. CDR3 loop: CASSFPTGTGNTIYF. The DNA of the CDR3 is TGTGCCAGCAGCTTCCCGACAGGGACTGGAAACACCATATATTTT.

This clone was seen a handful of times. V is TRBV28 and J is TRBJ2-6, with TRBD1 identical over 7 bases. The length of the CDR3 is 19 residues. Germline-derived CDR1 and CDR2 are MDHEN and SYDVKM. With V trimmed by 6 bases and J by 0 bases, 14 bases remained unmatched. The CDR3 region has the DNA TGTGCCAGCAGCCGAGAGACAGGGACCCTATCCTCTGGGGCCAACGTCCTGACTTTC. It is translated as CASSRETGTLSSGANVLTF. The full variable domain, in which reference TRBV28 and TRBJ2-6 provide the parts outside the CDR3, is DVKVTQSSRYLVKRTGEKVFLECVQDMDHENMFWYRQDPGLGLRLIYFSYDVKMKEKGDIPEGYSVSREKKERFSLILESASTNQTSMYLCASSRETGTLSSGANVLTFGAGSRLTVL.

The CDR3 loop is CASSLSGDQPQHF. DNA for the CDR3: TGTGCCAGCAGTTTATCCGGGGATCAGCCCCAGCATTTT. The genes are TRBV6-6 and TRBJ1-5; no definite D call. Trimming took off 4 bases at V and 5 bases at J, with 9 bases between the two ends. This CDR3 has 13 residues. CDR1 is MNHNY, CDR2 SVGAGI, per germline (reference sequence).

The chain joins TRBV5-1 to TRBJ2-3, with TRBD2 identical over 12 bases. There are 14 residues in the CDR3. V lost 0 bases, J lost 14 bases, and 7 bases stayed unmatched. CDR1 and CDR2 (germline): SGHRS, YFSETQ. The CDR3 DNA sequence: TGCGCCAGCAGCTTGGGGCTAGCGGGAGGGCCCCGGTATTTT. Its protein is CASSLGLAGGPRYF.

As for this clone: Other DNA sequences in this sample translate to the same CDR3. The V and J genes are TRBV29-1 and TRBJ2-1, with TRBD2 matching 13 bases. CDR3 length equals 14 residues. The germline V gene has CDR1 SQVTM and CDR2 ANQGSEA. The V segment lost 4 bases and the J segment 4 bases; nucleotides outside the gene matches: 1. CDR3 DNA: TGCAGCGTTGGGACTAGCGGGAGATACAATGAGCAGTTCTTC. Translated, it gives CSVGTSGRYNEQFF.

The V call is TRBV7-2, the J call TRBJ2-5; the match to TRBD1 covers 7 bases. The CDR3 is made up of 15 amino acids. V trimming: 7 bases; J trimming: 2 bases; junction bases outside the gene matches: 10. The V gene's germline CDR1 is SGHTA and CDR2 FQGNSA. CDR3 protein: CASTPSRGSQETQYF. CDR3 coding DNA: TGTGCCAGCACCCCATCCAGGGGGAGTCAAGAGACCCAGTACTTC. The full variable domain, completed using reference TRBV7-2 and TRBJ2-5, is GAGVSQSPSNKVTEKGKDVELRCDPISGHTALYWYRQSLGQGLEFLIYFQGNSAPDKSGLPSDRFSAERTGGSVSTLTIQRTQQEDSAVYLCASTPSRGSQETQYFGPGTRLLVL.

The chain recombines TRBV5-1 with TRBJ1-2; 7 positions agree with TRBD1. Germline CDR1 and CDR2: SGHRS and YFSETQ. The CDR3 sequence is 13 residues long. Losses at the gene ends were 0 bases for V and 8 bases for J; bases not matched to a gene: 4. The CDR3 DNA is TGCGCCAGCAGCTTGGAGCCAGGGGGGGGCTACACCTTC. Translation: CASSLEPGGGYTF.

This rearrangement joins TRBV7-2 to TRBJ1-1; a possible D gene is TRBD1 (5 bases). V dropped 2 bases and J dropped 7 bases, with 17 bases sitting between them. The CDR3 runs 15 residues. Germline V gives CDR1 SGHTA, CDR2 FQGNSA. The CDR3 DNA is TGTGCCAGCAGCTTATTGCGGTGGGGGGTTGATGAAGCTTTCTTT. Translation: CASSLLRWGVDEAFF.

V usage is TRBV19 and J usage is TRBJ1-1; 7 nucleotides align to TRBD1. Germline CDR1 and CDR2: LNHDA and SQIVND (reference sequence). The CDR3 totals 16 residues. The V and J ends lost 3 bases and 5 bases, in that order; junction bases with no gene match: 12. The CDR3, as DNA: TGTGCCAGTAGTATCCAGGGGGGCTCAGGGAGTACTGAAGCTTTCTTT. This encodes CASSIQGGSGSTEAFF.

V and J are TRBV14 and TRBJ2-2; D might be TRBD2 (6 bases). The CDR3 is made up of 14 amino acids. V lost 5 bases to trimming and J lost 7 bases, with 14 bases between them. Germline V lookup: CDR1 SGHDN, CDR2 FVKESK. Written as DNA, the CDR3 is TGTGCCAGCAGCAAAGGGACTCTCGACGGGGAGCTGTTTTTT. Its protein product is CASSKGTLDGELFF.

The V gene is TRBV28, the J gene TRBJ2-1, with 13 bases identical to TRBD2. The length of the CDR3 is 16 residues. V dropped 10 bases and J dropped 3; count of bases not matched to a gene: 9. Germline V gene data show CDR1 as MDHEN and CDR2 as SYDVKM. CDR3 DNA sequence: TGTGCCATTTGGGCCGGGACTAGCGGGGACTACAATGAGCAGTTCTTC. It is translated as CAIWAGTSGDYNEQFF.

The chain combines TRBV11-3 with TRBJ2-2, with 8 bases matching TRBD2. Looked up from germline, CDR1 is SGHNT and CDR2 is YENEEA. V lost 3 bases and J lost 6; bases outside the gene matches: 6. This CDR3 spans 15 amino acids. DNA of the CDR3: TGTGCCAGCAGCTTGGGACTAGTGAGGCCCGGGGAGCTGTTTTTT. It codes for CASSLGLVRPGELFF. The full variable domain, with the rest looked up from reference TRBV11-3 and TRBJ2-2, is EAGVVQSPRYKIIEKKQPVAFWCNPISGHNTLYWYLQNLGQGPELLIRYENEEAVDDSQLPKDRFSAERLKGVDSTLKIQPAELGDSAVYLCASSLGLVRPGELFFGEGSRLTVL.

This chain joins TRBV28 and TRBJ1-4; TRBD1 aligns across 7 bases. V lost 5 bases, J lost 4 bases, and 10 bases stayed unmatched. The CDR3 is made up of 16 amino acids. CDR1 is MDHEN, CDR2 SYDVKM, per germline. This CDR3 is CASSPHRQGYNEKLFF. The CDR3 bases are TGTGCCAGCAGTCCCCACCGACAGGGCTATAATGAAAAACTGTTTTTT.

This chain uses TRBV4-1 with TRBJ2-2; no firm D call. From germline, CDR1 is MGHRA and CDR2 YSYEKL. V lost 2 bases to trimming and J lost 8 bases, with 6 bases between them. The CDR3 has 12 amino acids. This CDR3 reads CASSQPRGELFF. The CDR3 nucleotides read TGCGCCAGCAGCCAACCGCGGGGGGAGCTGTTTTTT.

This chain links TRBV6-5 with TRBJ2-3; maybe TRBD2 (6 bases). The CDR3 is made up of 12 amino acids. Germline CDR1 is MNHEY and CDR2 is SVGAGI. Trimming took off 5 bases at V and 6 bases at J, with 9 bases between the two ends. The CDR3 nucleotides are TGTGCCAGCAGTCTTCGGGGGGATACGCAGTATTTT. Its translation is CASSLRGDTQYF.

V is TRBV7-2 and J is TRBJ2-5; 13 bases match TRBD2. Germline CDR1 is SGHTA and CDR2 is FQGNSA. This CDR3 contains 17 residues. J gave up 2 bases and V 1 base, and 4 bases lay outside the gene matches. CDR3 bases: TGTGCCAGCAGCTTAGACGGACTAGCGGGAGCACAAGAGACCCAGTACTTC. Translation: CASSLDGLAGAQETQYF.